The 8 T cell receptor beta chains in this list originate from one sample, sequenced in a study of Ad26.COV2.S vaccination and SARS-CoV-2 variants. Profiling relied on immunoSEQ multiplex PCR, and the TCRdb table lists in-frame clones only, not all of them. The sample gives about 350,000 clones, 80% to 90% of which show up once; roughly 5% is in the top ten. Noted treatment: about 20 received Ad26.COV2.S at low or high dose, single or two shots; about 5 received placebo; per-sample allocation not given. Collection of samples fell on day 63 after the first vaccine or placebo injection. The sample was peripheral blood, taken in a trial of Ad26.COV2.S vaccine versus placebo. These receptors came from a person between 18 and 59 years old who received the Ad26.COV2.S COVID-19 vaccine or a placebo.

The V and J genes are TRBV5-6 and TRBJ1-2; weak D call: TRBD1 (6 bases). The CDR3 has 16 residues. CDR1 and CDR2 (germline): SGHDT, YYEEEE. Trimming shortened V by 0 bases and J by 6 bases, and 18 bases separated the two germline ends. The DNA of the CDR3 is TGTGCCAGCAGCTTGGTGACAGGTAAAGGCCACGATGGCTACACCTTC. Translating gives CASSLVTGKGHDGYTF.

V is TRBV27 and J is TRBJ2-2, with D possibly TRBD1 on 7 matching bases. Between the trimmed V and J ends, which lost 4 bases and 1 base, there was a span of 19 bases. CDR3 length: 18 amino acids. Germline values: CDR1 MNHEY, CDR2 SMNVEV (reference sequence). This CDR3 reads CASSSRQGGGKNTGELFF. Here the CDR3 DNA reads TGTGCCAGCAGTTCCCGACAGGGCGGCGGGAAGAACACCGGGGAGCTGTTTTTT.

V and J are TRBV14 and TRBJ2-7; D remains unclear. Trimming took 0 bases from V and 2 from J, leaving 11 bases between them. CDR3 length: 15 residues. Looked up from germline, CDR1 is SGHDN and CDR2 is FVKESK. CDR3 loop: CASSQDSGPPYEQYF. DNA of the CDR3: TGTGCCAGCAGCCAAGATTCCGGGCCCCCCTACGAGCAGTACTTC.

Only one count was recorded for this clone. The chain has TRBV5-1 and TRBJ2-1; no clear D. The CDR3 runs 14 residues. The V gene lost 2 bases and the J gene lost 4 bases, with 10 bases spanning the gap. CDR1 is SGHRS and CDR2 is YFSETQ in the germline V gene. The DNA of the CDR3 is TGCGCCAGCAGCTTTGTCGACACTTACAATGAGCAGTTCTTC. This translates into CASSFVDTYNEQFF.

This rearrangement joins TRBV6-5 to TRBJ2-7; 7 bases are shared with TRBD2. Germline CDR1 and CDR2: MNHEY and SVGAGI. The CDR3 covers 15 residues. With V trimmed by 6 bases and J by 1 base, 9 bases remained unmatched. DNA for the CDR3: TGTGCCAGCAGCCTGGCCGGGACTAAATCCTACGAGCAGTACTTC. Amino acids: CASSLAGTKSYEQYF.

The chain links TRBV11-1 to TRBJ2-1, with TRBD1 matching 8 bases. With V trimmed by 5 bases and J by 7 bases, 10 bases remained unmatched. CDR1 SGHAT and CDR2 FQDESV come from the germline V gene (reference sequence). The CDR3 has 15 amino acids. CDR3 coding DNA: TGTGCCAGCAGCCTCGGGACAGGAAAAGGGAATGAGCAGTTCTTC. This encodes CASSLGTGKGNEQFF.

The CDR3 DNA reads as TGTGCCACCTTAACCCCCGGAAGTGCCCTAACGACCTACGAGCAGTACTTC. This codes for CATLTPGSALTTYEQYF. This chain joins TRBV24-1 and TRBJ2-7; D uncertain. The CDR3 runs to 17 residues. The V and J ends lost 9 bases and 2 bases respectively, with 25 bases between them. Germline CDR1 is KGHDR and CDR2 is SFDVKD.

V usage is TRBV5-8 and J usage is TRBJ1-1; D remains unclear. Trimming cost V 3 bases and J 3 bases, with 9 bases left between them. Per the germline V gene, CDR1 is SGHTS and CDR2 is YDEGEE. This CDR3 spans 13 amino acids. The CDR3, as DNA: TGTGCCAGCAGCTCCCGACTCCACACTGAAGCTTTCTTT. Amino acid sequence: CASSSRLHTEAFF.